These T cell receptor beta chains were read from a single sample in a study of shared clonotypes between healthy human individuals. The assay was immunoSEQ multiplex PCR, and TCRdb's table has in-frame clones only and misses some. Among 2.5 million or so clones listed, over 85% were seen once. The sample comprised naive CD4+ T cells sorted from blood. The origin of the receptors is a young man in good health. The CDR3 runs from the conserved cysteine through the conserved F or W. Each record gives: CDR3 protein, CDR3 DNA, J gene, CDR3 length, V gene, D gene, clone size. D genes are given only for firm matches. Clone size, where shown, is once, few, many, or a class for clones that have expanded.

CDR3aa: CASSLPGQGMITEAFF
CDR3nt: TGTGCCAGCAGCTTACCGGGACAGGGAATGATCACTGAAGCTTTCTTT
j_gene: TRBJ1-1
len: 16
v_gene: TRBV5-4
d_gene: TRBD1
abundance: -

CDR3aa: CAWSSGTGELDTQYF
CDR3nt: TGTGCCTGGAGTAGCGGGACTGGAGAGTTAGATACGCAGTATTTT
j_gene: TRBJ2-3
len: 15
v_gene: TRBV30
d_gene: TRBD2
abundance: -

CDR3aa: CASSNLQGSNSPLHF
CDR3nt: TGTGCCAGCTCTAATCTACAGGGGTCTAATTCACCCCTCCACTTT
j_gene: TRBJ1-6
len: 15
v_gene: TRBV18
d_gene: TRBD1
abundance: -

CDR3aa: CASSPNAEGASGYF
CDR3nt: TGTGCCAGCAGCCCAAATGCTGAGGGGGCGAGTGGGTACTTC
j_gene: TRBJ2-4
len: 14
v_gene: TRBV11-1
d_gene: TRBD1
abundance: -

CDR3aa: CASRPDRGHYGYTF
CDR3nt: TGTGCCAGCAGGCCGGACAGGGGGCACTATGGCTACACCTTC
j_gene: TRBJ1-2
len: 14
v_gene: TRBV6-4
d_gene: TRBD1
abundance: -

CDR3aa: CASSQVRGHEQYF
CDR3nt: TGTGCCAGCAGCCAAGTACGCGGGCACGAGCAGTACTTC
j_gene: TRBJ2-7
len: 13
v_gene: TRBV14
d_gene: -
abundance: -

CDR3aa: CASSEVVQGRVEQYF
CDR3nt: TGTGCCAGCAGTGAAGTAGTACAGGGTCGGGTCGAGCAGTACTTC
j_gene: TRBJ2-7
len: 15
v_gene: TRBV6-1
d_gene: -
abundance: -

CDR3aa: CAISGQGADTQYF
CDR3nt: TGTGCCATCAGTGGACAGGGGGCAGATACGCAGTATTTT
j_gene: TRBJ2-3
len: 13
v_gene: TRBV10-3
d_gene: TRBD1
abundance: -

CDR3aa: CASSQDKTSNSGNTIYF
CDR3nt: TGTGCCAGCAGCCAAGATAAGACATCCAACTCTGGAAACACCATATATTTT
j_gene: TRBJ1-3
len: 17
v_gene: TRBV4-2
d_gene: -
abundance: -

CDR3aa: CASSLPRYRRSTDTQYF
CDR3nt: TGTGCCAGCAGCCTCCCCCGGTACAGGAGAAGCACAGATACGCAGTATTTT
j_gene: TRBJ2-3
len: 17
v_gene: TRBV7-8
d_gene: -
abundance: -

CDR3aa: CASSKFAAGGTDTQYF
CDR3nt: TGTGCCAGTAGTAAGTTTGCGGCAGGGGGTACAGATACGCAGTATTTT
j_gene: TRBJ2-3
len: 16
v_gene: TRBV19
d_gene: TRBD1
abundance: -

CDR3aa: CASSWDRPNSPLHF
CDR3nt: TGTGCCAGCAGCTGGGACAGGCCTAATTCACCCCTCCACTTT
j_gene: TRBJ1-6
len: 14
v_gene: TRBV7-9
d_gene: TRBD1
abundance: -

CDR3aa: CASSQSGGRDYEQYF
CDR3nt: TGCGCCAGCAGCCAAAGCGGGGGCCGTGACTACGAGCAGTACTTC
j_gene: TRBJ2-7
len: 15
v_gene: TRBV10-1
d_gene: TRBD2
abundance: once

CDR3aa: CASSQDLGQGYGYTF
CDR3nt: TGCGCCAGCAGCCAAGATTTAGGACAGGGCTATGGCTACACCTTC
j_gene: TRBJ1-2
len: 15
v_gene: TRBV4-3
d_gene: TRBD1
abundance: -

CDR3aa: CASSLAGVGTGELFF
CDR3nt: TGTGCCAGCAGCTTAGCGGGAGTGGGCACCGGGGAGCTGTTTTTT
j_gene: TRBJ2-2
len: 15
v_gene: TRBV7-6
d_gene: -
abundance: once

CDR3aa: CASSEQGSYEQYF
CDR3nt: TGTGCCAGCAGTGAACAGGGATCCTACGAGCAGTACTTC
j_gene: TRBJ2-7
len: 13
v_gene: TRBV6-1
d_gene: -
abundance: -

CDR3aa: CASSTPRGWTEAFF
CDR3nt: TGTGCCAGCAGCACACCACGGGGTTGGACTGAAGCTTTCTTT
j_gene: TRBJ1-1
len: 14
v_gene: TRBV11-2
d_gene: -
abundance: -

CDR3aa: CASSYQGLGYEQYF
CDR3nt: TGTGCCAGCAGTTACCAGGGGCTGGGCTACGAGCAGTACTTC
j_gene: TRBJ2-7
len: 14
v_gene: TRBV6-5
d_gene: -
abundance: -

CDR3aa: CASSNWGGRGYETQYF
CDR3nt: TGCGCCAGCAGTAATTGGGGGGGCCGGGGTTACGAGACCCAGTACTTC
j_gene: TRBJ2-5
len: 16
v_gene: TRBV5-1
d_gene: -
abundance: -

CDR3aa: CASREGGNNQPQHF
CDR3nt: TGTGCCAGCAGGGAAGGAGGAAACAATCAGCCCCAGCATTTT
j_gene: TRBJ1-5
len: 14
v_gene: TRBV28
d_gene: -
abundance: -

CDR3aa: CASSLGLAGGPGETQYF
CDR3nt: TGTGCTAGCAGCTTGGGACTAGCGGGGGGGCCGGGGGAGACCCAGTACTTC
j_gene: TRBJ2-5
len: 17
v_gene: TRBV7-7
d_gene: TRBD2
abundance: -

CDR3aa: CASSQDRQGARNEQFF
CDR3nt: TGCGCCAGCAGCCAAGATCGGCAGGGGGCGAGGAATGAGCAGTTCTTC
j_gene: TRBJ2-1
len: 16
v_gene: TRBV4-1
d_gene: TRBD1
abundance: -

CDR3aa: CASITEKQDGFYGYTF
CDR3nt: TGTGCCAGCATCACGGAGAAGCAGGACGGCTTCTATGGCTACACCTTC
j_gene: TRBJ1-2
len: 16
v_gene: TRBV21-1
d_gene: -
abundance: -

CDR3aa: CASSQDRSYEQYF
CDR3nt: TGTGCCAGCAGTCAGGACCGCTCCTACGAGCAGTACTTC
j_gene: TRBJ2-7
len: 13
v_gene: TRBV2
d_gene: -
abundance: -

CDR3aa: CASSHQTGGSPDTQYF
CDR3nt: TGCGCCAGCAGCCACCAGACGGGGGGATCACCAGATACGCAGTATTTT
j_gene: TRBJ2-3
len: 16
v_gene: TRBV4-1
d_gene: TRBD2
abundance: -

CDR3aa: CASSQDRGKGEKLFF
CDR3nt: TGCGCCAGCAGCCAAGATAGGGGTAAGGGTGAAAAACTGTTTTTT
j_gene: TRBJ1-4
len: 15
v_gene: TRBV4-1
d_gene: -
abundance: once

CDR3aa: CASSSVTETGVYEQYF
CDR3nt: TGTGCCAGCAGCTCTGTAACCGAGACAGGAGTTTACGAGCAGTACTTC
j_gene: TRBJ2-7
len: 16
v_gene: TRBV5-8
d_gene: -
abundance: -